What follows are 10 T cell receptor beta chains derived from one specimen sequenced in a study of T cell repertoires and HLA-DP antigens. TCRdb's copy holds only in-frame clones and misses some; the assay was immunoSEQ multiplex PCR. Of approximately 110,000 clones listed, roughly 92% are singletons. No antigens are known for them. The sample comprised CD4+ T cells from PBMCs. Receptors originate from a woman between 18 and 29 years old in good health and CMV-seronegative.

The rearrangement uses TRBV5-6 and TRBJ1-1; D is unresolved. CDR3 size: 14 residues. V was pared by 2 bases and J by 1 base, with 9 bases between. Germline CDR1 and CDR2: SGHDT and YYEEEE. The CDR3 sequence: CASSFISKNTEAFF. The CDR3 DNA sequence: TGTGCCAGCAGCTTTATCAGCAAGAACACTGAAGCTTTCTTT. Together with reference TRBV5-6 and TRBJ1-1, the CDR3 gives the full variable domain: DAGVTQSPTHLIKTRGQQVTLRCSPKSGHDTVSWYQQALGQGPQFIFQYYEEEERQRGNFPDRFSGHQFPNYSSELNVNALLLGDSALYLCASSFISKNTEAFFGQGTRLTVV.

The V and J genes are TRBV18 and TRBJ2-6, with 8 positions matching TRBD2. The CDR3 sequence is 18 residues long. Germline CDR1 is KGHSH and CDR2 is LQKENI. Losses at the gene ends were 3 bases for V and 0 bases for J; bases not matched to a gene: 7. In nucleotides, the CDR3 is TGTGCCAGCTCACCGGCCTTTGCGGGGGGCTCTGGGGCCAACGTCCTGACTTTC. Protein: CASSPAFAGGSGANVLTF.

In nucleotides, the CDR3 is TGTGCCAGCTCATCCACGACAGGGGCAGGGGAGACCCAGTACTTC. Its translation is CASSSTTGAGETQYF. The chain combines TRBV18 with TRBJ2-5; 8 positions match TRBD1. The CDR3 runs to 15 residues. Per the germline V gene, CDR1 is KGHSH and CDR2 is LQKENI. After removal of 5 bases from V and 5 bases from J, the junction contained 10 bases not matched to a gene.

The rearrangement joins TRBV7-3 to TRBJ2-4; 9 bases match TRBD2. Per germline, CDR1 SGHTA and CDR2 FQGTGA. V trimming: 3 bases; J trimming: 6 bases; junction bases outside the gene matches: 0. This CDR3 contains 13 residues. CDR3 in amino acids: CASSFSGGNIQYF. In DNA form, the CDR3 reads TGTGCCAGCAGCTTTAGCGGGGGAAACATTCAGTACTTC.

The chain uses TRBV5-6 and TRBJ2-2; TRBD1 matches at 8 bases. With 4 bases clipped from V and 4 bases from J, the junction kept 6 bases outside the gene matches. In germline, CDR1 is SGHDT, CDR2 YYEEEE. CDR3 length: 15 residues. The CDR3 loop reads CASSPGQGRTGELFF. CDR3 sequence (DNA): TGTGCCAGCAGCCCAGGACAGGGCCGCACCGGGGAGCTGTTTTTT.

The CDR3 protein is CASSQDEWDGDTQYF. Written as DNA, the CDR3 is TGTGCCAGCAGCCAAGACGAGTGGGATGGGGATACGCAGTATTTT. The chain employs TRBV14 and TRBJ2-3; D uncertain. The CDR3 length is 15 residues. With 0 bases removed from V and 6 bases from J, the gap between germline ends came to 13 bases. Looked up from germline, CDR1 is SGHDN and CDR2 is FVKESK.

The gene calls are TRBV7-3 and TRBJ1-5; D gene ambiguous. With 1 base removed from V and 6 bases from J, the gap between germline ends came to 16 bases. The CDR3 spans 16 residues. Germline assignment: CDR1 SGHTA and CDR2 FQGTGA. The CDR3 DNA follows: TGTGCCAGCAGCTTAATGGGGTACACCCAAGGTCAGCCCCAGCATTTT. This gives the protein CASSLMGYTQGQPQHF. Filled out from reference TRBV7-3 and TRBJ1-5, the complete variable domain reads GAGVSQTPSNKVTEKGKYVELRCDPISGHTALYWYRQSLGQGPEFLIYFQGTGAADDSGLPNDRFFAVRPEGSVSTLKIQRTERGDSAVYLCASSLMGYTQGQPQHFGDGTRLSIL.

The chain is built from TRBV11-2 and TRBJ2-1, with 11 bases lining up with TRBD2. The CDR3 totals 15 residues. After removal of 5 bases from V and 2 bases from J, the junction contained 2 bases not matched to a gene. Germline CDR1 and CDR2: SGHAT and FQNNGV. CDR3 amino acids: CASSKTSGAYNEQFF. CDR3 nucleotide sequence: TGTGCCAGCAGCAAGACTAGCGGGGCCTACAATGAGCAGTTCTTC.

The chain couples TRBV6-1 to TRBJ2-7; D may correspond to TRBD1 or TRBD2 (5 bases each). Germline-derived CDR1 and CDR2 are MNHNS and SASEGT. This CDR3 has 14 amino acids. Trimming cost V 1 base and J 6 bases, with 13 bases left between them. The CDR3 coding sequence is TGTGCCAGCAGTGAAGGAGGGGCGGCAATCGAGCAGTACGTC. As protein: CASSEGGAAIEQYV.

This chain links TRBV27 with TRBJ2-1; 7 nucleotides match TRBD2. Per germline, CDR1 MNHEY and CDR2 SMNVEV (reference sequence). The CDR3 length is 16 residues. J lost 10 bases, V lost 6 bases, and 18 bases had no gene match. The CDR3 reads CASSFAPGTTNKEQFF. The CDR3 bases are TGTGCCAGCAGCTTCGCGCCCGGGACTACGAATAAGGAGCAGTTCTTC.